This T cell receptor beta chain is from a study of immune evolution from preneoplasia to lung adenocarcinoma. General study points: Top clone frequencies peaked in normal lung, apparently declining through invasive adenocarcinoma. Later-stage lesions seemingly showed higher T cell density and diversity than normal lung.

This clone was found a few times. Its specificity is not known. Data came from immunoSEQ multiplex PCR; TCRdb stores just in-frame clones and leaves some out. The sample records some 3,600 clones, 77% being singletons. J was trimmed by 3 bases and V by 5 bases; bases with no gene match: 4. This CDR3 is built from 13 residues. CDR1 is WSHSY and CDR2 is SAAADI in the germline V gene. Sample: FFPE adjacent normal lung tissue. The source is a person in their 70s with lung adenocarcinoma. V usage is TRBV10-2 and J usage is TRBJ2-7; 7 bases are shared with TRBD1. CDR3 in amino acids: CASSTGVGYEQYF. CDR3 nucleotide sequence: TGCGCCAGCAGTACAGGGGTAGGCTACGAGCAGTACTTC.